The clone carrying this TCR beta chain was observed at least ten times. The data originate from a study of regulatory T cells in long-lasting Graves disease. CDR1 and CDR2 (germline): MDHEN, SYDVKM. With 3 bases removed from V and 5 bases from J, the gap between germline ends came to 16 bases. The CDR3 runs 15 residues. Time point specified: newly diagnosed GD, antithyroid drugs for less than 3 months. Preparation of the TCR library used RNA extracted from PBMCs. Investigators prepared the TCR beta libraries by applying iRepertoire HTBI primers and Arm-PCR of CDR3 regions. Using its own MiXCR run on the multiplex PCR reads, TCRdb lists one record per CDR3 protein. The sample includes 500,000 or so distinct CDR3 sequences, about a sixth seen only once; the top ten take 12%. The sample also formed part of further work on T cells in Graves' hyperthyroidism and ophthalmopathy.

The V gene is TRBV28, the J gene TRBJ1-1; D is perhaps TRBD1 (6 bases). The sample in question was peripheral blood mononuclear cells (PBMCs), obtained at new diagnosis, from a patient treated with antithyroid drugs. The sequence was collected from a man aged 35 to 55 with Graves disease. The CDR3 here is CASSLGTTGKTEAFF. For the CDR3, the DNA is TGTGCCAGCAGTTTGGGTACCACAGGGAAGACTGAAGCTTTCTTT.